The 6 T cell receptor beta chains listed next were all sequenced from one sample in a study of T cells in women clearing cervical HPV infection. The method was immunoSEQ multiplex PCR; TCRdb's version includes in-frame clones alone and lacks a portion of them. In all, the sample yields roughly 30,000 clones. The sequenced sample consisted of blood buffy coat. The receptors here all came from a woman aged 18 to 75 with a cervical HPV16 infection that either progressed to CIN3+ or cleared (not recorded which).

As to this clone: The read gets to within 3 residues of the CDR3 end, and the germline J gene fills in the rest. The genes are TRBV5-1 and TRBJ2-3; D remains unclear. The germline V gene encodes CDR1 SGHRS and CDR2 YFSETQ. The CDR3 extends over 15 amino acids. The sequenced part of the CDR3 DNA is TGCGCCAGCAGCTCTGCAGCGACCCGTCAAGAGACG. Translation gives CASSSAATRQET. The full CDR3 is CASSSAATRQETQYF. The full variable domain, in which reference TRBV5-1 and TRBJ2-3 provide the parts outside the CDR3, is KAGVTQTPRYLIKTRGQQVTLSCSPISGHRSVSWYQQTPGQGLQFLFEYFSETQRNKGNFPGRFSGRQFSNSRSEMNVSTLELGDSALYLCASSSAATRQETQYFGPGTRLTVL.

With respect to this clone: The CDR3 is cut off 3 residues early in the read; its end comes from the germline J gene. The chain is built from TRBV2 and TRBJ1-6; D is perhaps TRBD1 (5 bases). The V gene lost 6 bases and the J gene lost 7 bases, with 13 bases spanning the gap. The CDR3 runs 14 residues. Germline CDR1 and CDR2: SNHLY and FYNNEI. CDR3: CASSEGFGNSPLHF. The CDR3 DNA, read in part, is TGTGCCAGCAGCGAGGGGTTTGGGAATTCACCC.

CDR3 residues: CSASRLGFNTGELFF. Partial CDR3 DNA: TGCAGTGCTAGCCGACTAGGCTTTAACACCGGGGAG. The genes are TRBV20-1 and TRBJ2-2, with D possibly TRBD2 on 6 matching bases. The sequence runs out 3 residues before the end of the CDR3; the remainder is reconstructed from the germline J gene. Germline loops: CDR1 DFQATT, CDR2 SNEGSKA (reference sequence). Trimming left V 3 bases short and J 2 bases short, with 13 bases between. This CDR3 has 15 residues.

As regards this clone: The CDR3 goes on 3 residues after the read ends, and that part is filled in from the germline J gene. J is TRBJ2-2 and V is TRBV4-1; 9 nucleotides agree with TRBD1. Germline values: CDR1 MGHRA, CDR2 YSYEKL. V shed 0 bases, J shed 3 bases, and the junction held 2 bases outside the gene matches. This CDR3 region has 16 residues. The CDR3 loop reads CASSQEGTGYTGELFF. Partial CDR3 DNA: TGCGCCAGCAGCCAAGAGGGGACAGGGTACACCGGGGAG.

About this clone itself: With the read ending 3 residues before the CDR3 end, the germline J gene is used to fill in that end. V gene TRBV19 combines with J gene TRBJ1-2; maybe TRBD1 (5 bases). This CDR3 is 14 amino acids long. Germline assignment: CDR1 LNHDA and CDR2 SQIVND (reference sequence). The covered CDR3 bases are TGTGCCAGTAGCCCACTAGCGGGGCCCTACGAC. Its protein product is CASSPLAGPYD. The full-length CDR3 reads as CASSPLAGPYDYTF.

Comments on this clone: The read terminates 3 residues before the CDR3 end, so the remaining end is supplied by the germline J gene. The rearrangement links TRBV13 to TRBJ2-3, with TRBD2 identical over 12 bases. This CDR3 region has 20 residues. The trim removed 5 bases at V and 2 bases at J, leaving 17 bases unmatched. Germline V CDR1 and CDR2: PRHDT, FYEKMQ (reference sequence). The chain's CDR3 is CASSLRGLAGKGGPTDTQYF. The DNA read from the CDR3 is TGTGCCAGCAGCCTTCGAGGACTAGCGGGAAAGGGGGGACCCACAGATACG.